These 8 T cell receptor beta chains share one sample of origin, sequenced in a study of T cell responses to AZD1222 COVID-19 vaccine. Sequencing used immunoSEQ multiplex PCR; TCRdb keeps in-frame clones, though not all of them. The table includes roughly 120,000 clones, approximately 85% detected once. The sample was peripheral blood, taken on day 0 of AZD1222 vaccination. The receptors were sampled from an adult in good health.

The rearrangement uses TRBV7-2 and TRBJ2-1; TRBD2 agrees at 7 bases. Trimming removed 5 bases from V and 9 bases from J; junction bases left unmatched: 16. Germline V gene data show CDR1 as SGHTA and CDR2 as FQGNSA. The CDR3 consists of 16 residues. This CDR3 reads CASSLFFGGGRAEQFF. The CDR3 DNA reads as TGTGCCAGCAGCCTTTTTTTTGGGGGAGGGCGAGCTGAGCAGTTCTTC.

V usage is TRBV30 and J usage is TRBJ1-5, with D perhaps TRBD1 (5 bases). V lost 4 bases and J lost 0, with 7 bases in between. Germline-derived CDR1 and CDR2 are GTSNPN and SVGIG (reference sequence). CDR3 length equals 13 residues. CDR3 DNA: TGTGCCTGGACGGGGCATAGCAATCAGCCCCAGCATTTT. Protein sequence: CAWTGHSNQPQHF.

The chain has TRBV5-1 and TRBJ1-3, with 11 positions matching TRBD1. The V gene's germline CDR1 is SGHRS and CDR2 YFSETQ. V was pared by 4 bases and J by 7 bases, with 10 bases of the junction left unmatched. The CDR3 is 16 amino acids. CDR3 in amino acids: CASSQGQGAGGNTIYF. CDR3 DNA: TGCGCCAGCAGCCAAGGACAGGGGGCCGGAGGTAACACCATATATTTT. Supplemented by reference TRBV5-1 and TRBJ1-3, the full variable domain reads KAGVTQTPRYLIKTRGQQVTLSCSPISGHRSVSWYQQTPGQGLQFLFEYFSETQRNKGNFPGRFSGRQFSNSRSEMNVSTLELGDSALYLCASSQGQGAGGNTIYFGEGSWLTVV.

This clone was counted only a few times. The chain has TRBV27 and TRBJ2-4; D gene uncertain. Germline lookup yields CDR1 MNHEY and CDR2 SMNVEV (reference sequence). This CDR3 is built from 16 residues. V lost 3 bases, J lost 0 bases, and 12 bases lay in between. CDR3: CASSFNIPLAKNIQYF. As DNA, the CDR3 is TGTGCCAGCAGTTTTAACATTCCCCTAGCCAAAAACATTCAGTACTTC.

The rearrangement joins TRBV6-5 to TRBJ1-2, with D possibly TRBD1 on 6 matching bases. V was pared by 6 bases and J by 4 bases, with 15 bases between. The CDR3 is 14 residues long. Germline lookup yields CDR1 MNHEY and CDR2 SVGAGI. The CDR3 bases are TGTGCCAGCAGGAACCCACAGGGTCCCTATGGCTACACCTTC. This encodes CASRNPQGPYGYTF.

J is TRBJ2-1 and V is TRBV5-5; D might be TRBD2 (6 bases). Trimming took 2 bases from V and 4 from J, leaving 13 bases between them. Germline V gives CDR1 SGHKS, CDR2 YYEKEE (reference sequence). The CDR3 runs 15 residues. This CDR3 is CASSLSSVNYNEQFF. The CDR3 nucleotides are TGTGCCAGCAGCTTATCTAGCGTCAATTACAATGAGCAGTTCTTC.

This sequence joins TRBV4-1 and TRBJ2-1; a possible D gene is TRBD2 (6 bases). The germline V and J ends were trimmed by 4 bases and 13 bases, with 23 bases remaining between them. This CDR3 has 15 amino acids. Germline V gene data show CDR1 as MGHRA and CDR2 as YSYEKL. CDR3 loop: CASSLIGGGAGFQFF. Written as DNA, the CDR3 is TGCGCCAGCAGCCTCATTGGGGGAGGCGCGGGTTTTCAGTTCTTC.

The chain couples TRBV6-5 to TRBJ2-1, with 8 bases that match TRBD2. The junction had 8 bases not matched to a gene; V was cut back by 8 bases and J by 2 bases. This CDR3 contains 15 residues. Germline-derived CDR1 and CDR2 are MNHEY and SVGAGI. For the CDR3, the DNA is TGTGCCAGCTTAGATAGCGGGGTTCCCTACAATGAGCAGTTCTTC. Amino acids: CASLDSGVPYNEQFF.